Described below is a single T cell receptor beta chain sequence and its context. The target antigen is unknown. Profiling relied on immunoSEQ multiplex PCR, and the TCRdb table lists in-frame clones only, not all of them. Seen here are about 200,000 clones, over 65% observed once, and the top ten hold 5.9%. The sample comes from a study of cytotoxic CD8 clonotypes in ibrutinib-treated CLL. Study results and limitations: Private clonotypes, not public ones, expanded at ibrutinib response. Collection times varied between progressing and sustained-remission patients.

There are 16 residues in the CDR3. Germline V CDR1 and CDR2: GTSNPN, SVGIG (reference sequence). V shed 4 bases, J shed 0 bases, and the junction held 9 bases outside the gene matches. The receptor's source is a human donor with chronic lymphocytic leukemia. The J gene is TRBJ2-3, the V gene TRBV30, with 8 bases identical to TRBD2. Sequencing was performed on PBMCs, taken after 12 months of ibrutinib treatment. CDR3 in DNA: TGTGCCTGGAAAATGACCGGGACTAGAAGCACAGATACGCAGTATTTT. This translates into CAWKMTGTRSTDTQYF.